The entry below describes one T cell receptor beta chain. Antigen: not known. This specimen comes from a study of OX40 agonist ivuxolimab in advanced cancers. Whole-study context: Ivuxolimab, an agonist antibody against OX40 (CD134), was given to patients. Prior anti-PD-1, anti-PD-L1 or anti-CTLA-4 therapy was allowed; roughly 40% had some.

Sequencing was performed with immunoSEQ multiplex PCR; in TCRdb, only in-frame clones are kept and a portion is missing. The sample lists 38,000 or so clones, 70% to 90% occurring once. Study-wide results and caveats: More expanded clones were found, on average, in CD8+ than in CD4+ T cells.

The CDR3 is made up of 13 amino acids. Germline CDR1 is PRHDT and CDR2 is FYEKMQ (reference sequence). V was trimmed by 6 bases and J by 5 bases, leaving 10 bases between them. Cycle 7 day 1, cycle 4 day 1, and baseline were the timepoints at which blood was sampled. The clonotype was recovered from an adult with an advanced solid tumor such as melanoma, head and neck, liver or kidney cancer. Specimen: CD4+ or CD8+ T cells sorted from blood, collected in a trial of the OX40 agonist ivuxolimab. The chain links TRBV13 to TRBJ2-2; a possible D gene is TRBD1 (5 bases). CDR3 residues: CASSLKGTGELFF. CDR3 bases: TGTGCCAGCAGTCTAAAGGGGACCGGGGAGCTGTTTTTT.